Shown below are 15 T cell receptor beta chains from a single sample sequenced in a study of CD8 T cells in ankylosing spondylitis. Points from the study as a whole: Characteristic of ankylosing spondylitis blood, it appeared, was a TCR beta motif comprising roughly 8 highly homologous variants.

Using its own MiXCR run on the 5' RACE reads, TCRdb lists one record per CDR3 protein. The sample includes about 540,000 distinct CDR3 sequences, about 13% of them seen just once. Their target antigens are unknown. The sequencing input was blood, either unsorted or a sorted T cell fraction (not recorded which). These receptors were taken from a male donor with ankylosing spondylitis.

This clonotype showed up many times. The J gene is TRBJ2-1, the V gene TRBV15; no reliable D call. Germline CDR1 reads LNHNV; CDR2 reads YYDKDF (reference sequence). The CDR3 length is 13 residues. With 8 bases removed from V and 0 bases from J, the gap between germline ends came to 8 bases. The CDR3 loop reads CATQLISYNEQFF. In DNA form, the CDR3 reads TGTGCCACCCAACTAATCTCCTACAATGAGCAGTTCTTC.

V gene TRBV12-3 or TRBV12-4 combines with J gene TRBJ2-1, with 11 positions matching TRBD2. The CDR3 loop spans 15 amino acids. J was trimmed by 3 bases and V by 6 bases; bases with no gene match: 4. CDR3 DNA: TGTGCCAGCAGACTAGCGGGAGAGGGCTACAATGAGCAGTTCTTC. Translating gives CASRLAGEGYNEQFF.

The V call is TRBV7-9, the J call TRBJ1-2, with D hard to call. CDR1 and CDR2 from the germline V gene are SEHNR and FQNEAQ (reference sequence). V was cut by 5 bases and J by 2 bases, with 6 bases left in between. This CDR3 comprises 12 residues. As DNA, the CDR3 is TGTGCCAGCAGCCGGGAGAACTATGGCTACACCTTC. This translates into CASSRENYGYTF.

In this sample, this clonotype turned up many times. The CDR3 region has the DNA TGCGCCAGCAGCTTGGATACGGGGCGTAATCAGCCCCAGCATTTT. As protein: CASSLDTGRNQPQHF. The rearrangement uses TRBV5-1 and TRBJ1-5, with D maybe TRBD1 (5 bases). The CDR3 extends over 15 amino acids. CDR1 is SGHRS and CDR2 is YFSETQ in the germline V gene. V was cut by 0 bases and J by 4 bases, with 11 bases left in between.

This clonotype was recorded a few times. The rearrangement links TRBV20-1 to TRBJ2-3, with TRBD2 identical over 9 bases. Per germline, CDR1 DFQATT and CDR2 SNEGSKA (reference sequence). The CDR3 loop spans 14 amino acids. The V and J ends lost 6 bases and 4 bases, in that order; junction bases with no gene match: 8. The CDR3 loop reads CSANLAGEPDTQYF. In DNA, the CDR3 is TGCAGTGCCAATTTAGCGGGAGAGCCAGATACGCAGTATTTT.

This clonotype was counted between two and nine times. The rearrangement uses TRBV4-1 and TRBJ1-6; D might be TRBD1 (6 bases). The CDR3 runs to 17 residues. V lost 3 bases to trimming and J lost 8 bases, with 20 bases between them. CDR1 is MGHRA and CDR2 is YSYEKL in the germline V gene. CDR3 sequence: CASSQRRTVGFDSPLHF. DNA of the CDR3: TGCGCCAGCAGCCAGCGGAGGACAGTGGGTTTTGATTCACCCCTCCACTTT.

The chain carries TRBV5-1 and TRBJ2-1; D remains ambiguous. The CDR3 totals 15 residues. Germline values: CDR1 SGHRS, CDR2 YFSETQ. V was cut by 1 base and J by 6 bases, with 14 bases left in between. CDR3 nucleotide sequence: TGCGCCAGCAGCTTGTCGGGCCATCGGTCCAATGAGCAGTTCTTC. This codes for CASSLSGHRSNEQFF. Drawing the rest from reference TRBV5-1 and TRBJ2-1, the complete variable domain is KAGVTQTPRYLIKTRGQQVTLSCSPISGHRSVSWYQQTPGQGLQFLFEYFSETQRNKGNFPGRFSGRQFSNSRSEMNVSTLELGDSALYLCASSLSGHRSNEQFFGPGTRLTVL.

CDR3 nucleotides: TGTGCCAGCAGTTTCTCCGGGACAGGGGGCGACGAGCAGTACTTC. Translated, it gives CASSFSGTGGDEQYF. This chain joins TRBV6-5 and TRBJ2-7, with 12 bases fitting TRBD1. This CDR3 spans 15 amino acids. From germline, CDR1 is MNHEY and CDR2 SVGAGI. V trimming: 4 bases; J trimming: 5 bases; junction bases outside the gene matches: 6.

This clonotype showed up just a few times. The rearrangement links TRBV6-1 to TRBJ1-1; the D gene is possibly TRBD1 (6 bases). The CDR3 runs 13 residues. The germline gives CDR1 MNHNS, CDR2 SASEGT. V lost 4 bases and J lost 7, with 13 bases in between. CDR3 nucleotide sequence: TGTGCCAGCAGTGTCGTGGAGGGGGGTGAAGCTTTCTTT. Translating gives CASSVVEGGEAFF.

This clonotype was counted ten times or more. The gene calls are TRBV29-1 and TRBJ2-5, with a possible D match to TRBD1 (6 bases). The CDR3 is 12 residues long. Trimming shortened V by 4 bases and J by 2 bases, and 8 bases separated the two germline ends. Germline assignment: CDR1 SQVTM and CDR2 ANQGSEA. DNA of the CDR3: TGCAGCGTTGCCACAGGGCAAGAGACCCAGTACTTC. It codes for CSVATGQETQYF.

The V and J genes are TRBV7-2 and TRBJ2-1; D is ambiguous. V was pared by 2 bases and J by 10 bases, with 12 bases between. Germline values: CDR1 SGHTA, CDR2 FQGNSA. This CDR3 spans 13 amino acids. The CDR3 DNA follows: TGTGCCAGCAGCTTACGAAGGGAACGCGAGCAGTTCTTC. It codes for CASSLRREREQFF.

This clonotype was recorded at least ten times. The chain links TRBV12-3 or TRBV12-4 to TRBJ1-1; 8 nucleotides line up with TRBD1. V was pared by 2 bases and J by 5 bases, with 4 bases of the junction left unmatched. This CDR3 region has 14 residues. This chain's CDR3 is CASSLQGAVTEAFF. CDR3 DNA: TGTGCCAGCAGTTTACAGGGGGCCGTAACTGAAGCTTTCTTT.

As regards this clonotype: This may stem from a read error, because a much larger clone lies one nucleotide away. This sequence joins TRBV6-2 or TRBV6-3 and TRBJ1-1; D call uncertain. V dropped 1 base and J dropped 2 bases, with 5 bases sitting between them. Germline V gene sequence: CDR1 MNHEY, CDR2 SVGEGT. This CDR3 is 13 amino acids long. The CDR3 DNA follows: TGTGCCAGCAGTTACTGGGGAAACACTGAAGCTTTCTTT. It codes for CASSYWGNTEAFF.

The chain recombines TRBV6-1 with TRBJ1-4; TRBD1 might be the D (6 bases). From germline, CDR1 is MNHNS and CDR2 SASEGT. This CDR3 contains 15 residues. V lost 6 bases to trimming and J lost 8 bases, with 19 bases between them. The CDR3, as DNA: TGTGCCAGCAGACTGTGGGGGGGGCGAGGGGAAAAACTGTTTTTT. The encoded protein is CASRLWGGRGEKLFF.

This rearrangement joins TRBV16 to TRBJ2-7; D not resolved. Trimming took 7 bases from V and 0 from J, leaving 10 bases between them. The germline gives CDR1 KGHSY, CDR2 FQNENV. The CDR3 spans 13 residues. The CDR3 sequence: CASTTDSSYEQYF. The DNA for the CDR3 is TGTGCCAGCACGACGGATAGCTCCTACGAGCAGTACTTC.